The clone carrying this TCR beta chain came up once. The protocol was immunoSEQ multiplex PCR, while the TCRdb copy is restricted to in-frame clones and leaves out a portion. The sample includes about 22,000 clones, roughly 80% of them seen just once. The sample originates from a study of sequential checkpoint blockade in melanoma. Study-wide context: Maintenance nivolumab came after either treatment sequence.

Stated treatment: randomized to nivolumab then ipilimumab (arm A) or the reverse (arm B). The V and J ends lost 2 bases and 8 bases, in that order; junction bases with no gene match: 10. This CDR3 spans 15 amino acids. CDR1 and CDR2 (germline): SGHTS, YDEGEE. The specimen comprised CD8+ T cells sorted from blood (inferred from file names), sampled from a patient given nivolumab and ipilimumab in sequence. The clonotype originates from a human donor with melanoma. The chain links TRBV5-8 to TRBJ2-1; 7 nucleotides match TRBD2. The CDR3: CASSLVTAGAHEQFF. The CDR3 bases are TGTGCCAGCAGCTTAGTAACGGCGGGAGCGCATGAGCAGTTCTTC.